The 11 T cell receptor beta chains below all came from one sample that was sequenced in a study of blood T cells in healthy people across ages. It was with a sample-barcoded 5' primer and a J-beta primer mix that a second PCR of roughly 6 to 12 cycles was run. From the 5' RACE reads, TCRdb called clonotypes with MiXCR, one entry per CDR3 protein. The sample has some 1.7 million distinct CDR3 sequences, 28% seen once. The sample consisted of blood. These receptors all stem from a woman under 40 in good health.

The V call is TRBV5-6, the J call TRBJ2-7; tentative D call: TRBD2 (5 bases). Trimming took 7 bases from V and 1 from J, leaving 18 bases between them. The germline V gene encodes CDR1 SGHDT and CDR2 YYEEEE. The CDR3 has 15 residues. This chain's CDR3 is CASGKISGSSYEQYF. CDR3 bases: TGTGCCAGCGGCAAGATCAGTGGGAGTTCCTACGAGCAGTACTTC.

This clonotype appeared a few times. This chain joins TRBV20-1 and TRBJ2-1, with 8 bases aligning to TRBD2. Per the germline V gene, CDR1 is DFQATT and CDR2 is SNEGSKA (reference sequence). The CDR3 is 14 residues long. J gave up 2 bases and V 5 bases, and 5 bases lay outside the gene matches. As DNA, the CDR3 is TGCAGTGCTGGGGGTAGCGGGACCTACAATGAGCAGTTCTTC. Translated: CSAGGSGTYNEQFF.

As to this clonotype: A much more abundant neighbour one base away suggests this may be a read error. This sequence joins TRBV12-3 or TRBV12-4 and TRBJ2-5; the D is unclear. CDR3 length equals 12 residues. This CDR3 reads CASSGVEEAQYF. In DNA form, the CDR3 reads TGTGCCAGCAGTGGGGTAGAAGAGGCCCAGTACTTC.

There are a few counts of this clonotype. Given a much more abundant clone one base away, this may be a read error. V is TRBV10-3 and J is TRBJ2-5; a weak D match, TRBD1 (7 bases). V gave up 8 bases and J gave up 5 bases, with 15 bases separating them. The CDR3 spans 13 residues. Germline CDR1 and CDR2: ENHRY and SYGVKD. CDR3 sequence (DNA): TGTGCCATCGGAGGGGGCCCCAGGGAGACCCAGTACTTC. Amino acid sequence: CAIGGGPRETQYF.

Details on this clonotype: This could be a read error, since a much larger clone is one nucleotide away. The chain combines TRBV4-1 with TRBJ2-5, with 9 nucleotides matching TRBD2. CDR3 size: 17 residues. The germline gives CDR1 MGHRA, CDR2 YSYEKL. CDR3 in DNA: TGCGCCAGCAGCCCCGTCAAAGGCGGGGGGGCCCCGGAGACCCGGTACTTC. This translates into CASSPVKGGGAPETRYF.

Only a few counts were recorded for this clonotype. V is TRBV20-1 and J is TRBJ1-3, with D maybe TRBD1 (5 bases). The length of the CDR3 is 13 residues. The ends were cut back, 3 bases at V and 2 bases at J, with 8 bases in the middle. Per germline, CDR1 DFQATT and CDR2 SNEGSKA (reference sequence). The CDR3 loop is CSARTVAGNTIYF. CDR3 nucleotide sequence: TGCAGTGCTAGGACAGTGGCTGGAAACACCATATATTTT.

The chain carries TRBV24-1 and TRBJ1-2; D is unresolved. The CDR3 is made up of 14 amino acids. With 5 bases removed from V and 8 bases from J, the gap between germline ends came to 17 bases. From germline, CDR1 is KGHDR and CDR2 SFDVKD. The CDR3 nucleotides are TGTGCCACCAGTGGGTCTACAAGGGCTGGAGGCTACACCTTC. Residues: CATSGSTRAGGYTF.

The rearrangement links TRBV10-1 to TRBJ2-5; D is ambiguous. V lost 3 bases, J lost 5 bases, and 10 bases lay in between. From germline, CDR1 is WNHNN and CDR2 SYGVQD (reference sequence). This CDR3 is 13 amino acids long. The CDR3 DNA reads TGCGCCAGCAGTGACCCACAGTTTGAGACCCAGTACTTC. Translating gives CASSDPQFETQYF.

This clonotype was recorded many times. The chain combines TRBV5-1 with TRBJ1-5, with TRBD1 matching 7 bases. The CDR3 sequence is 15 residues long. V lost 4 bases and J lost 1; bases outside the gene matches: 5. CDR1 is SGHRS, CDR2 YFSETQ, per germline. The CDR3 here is CASSPGQNSNQPQHF. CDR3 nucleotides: TGCGCCAGCAGCCCGGGACAGAACAGCAATCAGCCCCAGCATTTT.

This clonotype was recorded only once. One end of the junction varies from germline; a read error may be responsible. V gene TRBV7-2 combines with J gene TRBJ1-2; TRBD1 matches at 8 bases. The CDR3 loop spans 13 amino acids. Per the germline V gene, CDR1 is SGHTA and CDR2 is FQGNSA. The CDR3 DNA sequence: TGTGTCAGCAGCCGGACAGGGTTTAGAGGCTACACCTTC. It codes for CVSSRTGFRGYTF.

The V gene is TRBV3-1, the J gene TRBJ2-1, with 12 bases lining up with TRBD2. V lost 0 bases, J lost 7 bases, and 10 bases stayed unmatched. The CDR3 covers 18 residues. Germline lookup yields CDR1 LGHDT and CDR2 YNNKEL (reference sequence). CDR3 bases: TGTGCCAGCAGCCAAGATGGGTCTAGCGGGGGGGCCAGGAATGAGCAGTTCTTC. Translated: CASSQDGSSGGARNEQFF.